The 8 T cell receptor beta chains listed next were all sequenced from one sample in a study of CD8+ T cells in alopecia areata. Extracted RNA was reverse transcribed into cDNA, the sequencing template. The data were produced by immunoSEQ multiplex PCR, yet TCRdb's version contains in-frame clones alone and is incomplete. The table records approximately 120,000 clones, about 51% of them present only once. The sequenced sample consisted of NKG2D-low CD8+ T cells sorted from blood. These receptors were collected from a human donor with alopecia areata.

This clone was recorded a few times. This CDR3 reads CSVDEREGTDTQYF. DNA of the CDR3: TGCAGCGTTGACGAGCGGGAGGGCACAGATACGCAGTATTTT. The V call is TRBV29-1, the J call TRBJ2-3; TRBD2 matches at 9 bases. The J segment lost 1 base and the V segment lost 3 bases, leaving 2 bases of the junction unmatched. CDR1 and CDR2 from the germline V gene are SQVTM and ANQGSEA. This CDR3 comprises 14 residues.

The DNA for the CDR3 is TGCAGCGTTGAAACCGGCTATGGCTACACCTTC. Residues: CSVETGYGYTF. The rearrangement links TRBV29-1 to TRBJ1-2; D is undetermined. The germline CDR1 and CDR2 sequences are SQVTM and ANQGSEA. The CDR3 is 11 amino acids. V gave up 2 bases and J gave up 4 bases, with 5 bases separating them.

The chain couples TRBV19 to TRBJ2-1; no clear D gene. The CDR3 consists of 14 residues. Germline CDR1 is LNHDA and CDR2 is SQIVND (reference sequence). V was cut by 5 bases and J by 7 bases, with 15 bases left in between. The CDR3 nucleotides are TGTGCCAGTAGTTATATGGAAAGTGCAAATGAGCAGTTCTTC. It is translated as CASSYMESANEQFF.

The rearrangement uses TRBV29-1 and TRBJ2-7; D is ambiguous. Germline lookup yields CDR1 SQVTM and CDR2 ANQGSEA. V gave up 2 bases and J gave up 3 bases, with 8 bases separating them. There are 12 residues in the CDR3. The CDR3 sequence: CSVEQPNYEQYF. The CDR3 bases are TGCAGCGTTGAACAGCCCAACTACGAGCAGTACTTC.

This chain links TRBV5-4 with TRBJ2-2; D is uncertain. Germline-derived CDR1 and CDR2 are SGHNT and YYREEE (reference sequence). The CDR3 runs 15 residues. Trimming shortened V by 4 bases and J by 0 bases, and 10 bases separated the two germline ends. This CDR3 is CASSPGSANTGELFF. The DNA of the CDR3 is TGTGCCAGCAGCCCTGGCAGTGCGAACACCGGGGAGCTGTTTTTT.

Written as DNA, the CDR3 is TGTGCCAGCAGTTATATGGCAGGGCAGCAGCCCCAGCATTTT. Its protein is CASSYMAGQQPQHF. The rearrangement uses TRBV27 and TRBJ1-5, with D possibly TRBD1 on 5 matching bases. Germline CDR1 reads MNHEY; CDR2 reads SMNVEV (reference sequence). V was cut by 4 bases and J by 7 bases, with 14 bases left in between. The CDR3 is 14 amino acids.

V usage is TRBV27 and J usage is TRBJ1-2; perhaps TRBD1 as D (6 bases). This CDR3 is 12 amino acids long. Germline-derived CDR1 and CDR2 are MNHEY and SMNVEV (reference sequence). Trimming cost V 6 bases and J 6 bases, with 11 bases left between them. The CDR3 protein is CASSPGGHGYTF. The CDR3 nucleotides read TGTGCCAGCAGCCCGGGGGGGCATGGCTACACCTTC.

This clone was detected only a few times. This chain connects TRBV30 to TRBJ2-6; 9 positions match TRBD1. Germline CDR1 reads GTSNPN; CDR2 reads SVGIG (reference sequence). V lost 3 bases to trimming and J lost 0 bases; unmatched junction nucleotides: 6. The CDR3 runs 17 residues. The CDR3, as DNA: TGTGCCTGGAGGAGGACAGGGGCCCTCTCTGGGGCCAACGTCCTGACTTTC. The encoded protein is CAWRRTGALSGANVLTF.